This is a list of T cell receptor beta chains from one sample in a study of blood T cells in healthy people across ages. Each CDR3 protein is one row after TCRdb ran MiXCR on the 5' RACE reads. The sample shows roughly 1,300,000 distinct CDR3 sequences, approximately 63% of them seen only once. The specimen was blood. All receptors come from a man in his late teens or twenties in good health. CDR3s include the opening cysteine and the closing phenylalanine or tryptophan. Each record gives: CDR3 length, J gene, V gene, clone size, D gene, CDR3 DNA, CDR3 protein. A D gene is named only where the DNA matches it firmly. Expanded clones get a size class; other rows say once, few or many, or leave the size out.

>15|TRBJ2-5|TRBV27|few|-
TGTGCCAGCAGTCTTAGCGGAGGGTACCAAGAGACCCAGTACTTC
CASSLSGGYQETQYF
>12|TRBJ2-7|TRBV27|few|-
TGTGCCAGCCGGGACAACCACTACGAGCAGTACTTC
CASRDNHYEQYF
>12|TRBJ2-7|TRBV29-1|-|-
TGCAGCGTTACAGGGCTATCCTACGAGCAGTACTTC
CSVTGLSYEQYF
>15|TRBJ2-3|TRBV9|once|TRBD2
TGTGCCAGCAGCCCCCGTCTAGCGGGGGGACGGACGCAGTATTTT
CASSPRLAGGRTQYF
>16|TRBJ2-3|TRBV4-3|-|TRBD1
TGCGCCAGCAGCCAAGGTTCAGGGGGATCAACAGATACGCAGTATTTT
CASSQGSGGSTDTQYF
>15|TRBJ1-5|TRBV12-3/TRBV12-4|-|-
TGTGCCAGCAGTTTAGGCCTGGGGGGCAATCAGCCCCAGCATTTT
CASSLGLGGNQPQHF
>16|TRBJ2-5|TRBV9|-|-
TGTGCCAGCAGCGCCCAATCGGGACCTCCGCGAGAGACCCAGTACTTC
CASSAQSGPPRETQYF
>14|TRBJ1-4|TRBV20-1|-|-
TGCAGTGCTAGAGACTGGGGGACTAGTGAAAAACTGTTTTTT
CSARDWGTSEKLFF
>14|TRBJ2-4|TRBV29-1|once|TRBD1
TGCAGCGTCCAGGGACAGGACGACTTAAACATTCAGTACTTC
CSVQGQDDLNIQYF
>12|TRBJ2-4|TRBV20-1|few|-
TGCAGTGCTAGAATTCCGCCTCAAGAGCAGTACTTC
CSARIPPQEQYF
>14|TRBJ1-2|TRBV4-1|-|-
TGCGCCAGCAGCCAAGGCGCCAGGTCGGCTGGCTACACCTTC
CASSQGARSAGYTF
>15|TRBJ2-3|TRBV6-5|-|TRBD2
TGTGCCAGCAGTTTACTAGCGGAACACACAGATACGCAGTATTTT
CASSLLAEHTDTQYF
>14|TRBJ1-2|TRBV7-2|few|TRBD1
TGTGCCAGCAGCTCCGCAGGGGGGAACTATGGCTACACCTTC
CASSSAGGNYGYTF
>16|TRBJ1-1|TRBV14|-|TRBD1
TGTGCCAGCAGCCCAGGGACAGGGTATTATTACACTGAAGCTTTCTTT
CASSPGTGYYYTEAFF
>16|TRBJ2-2|TRBV10-3|-|TRBD2
TGTGCCATCAGTGAGTCCGGCGGGGGTAATACCGGGGAGCTGTTTTTT
CAISESGGGNTGELFF
>17|TRBJ2-5|TRBV11-3|-|TRBD1
TGTGCCAGCTTCCTAGAGGATGACAGGGCCAGCCAAGAGACCCAGTACTTC
CASFLEDDRASQETQYF
>11|TRBJ1-1|TRBV29-1|-|-
TGCAGCGTTGAAGCCCCCACTGAAGCTTTCTTT
CSVEAPTEAFF
>15|TRBJ1-6|TRBV6-1|few|-
TGTGCCACCCTTATGATTGAGCCCCGGGATTCACCCCTCCACTTT
CATLMIEPRDSPLHF
>14|TRBJ1-2|TRBV6-6|-|-
TGTGCCAGCAGTTACTCTGGGGCGCACTATGGCTACACCTTC
CASSYSGAHYGYTF
>12|TRBJ2-5|TRBV20-1|-|-
TGCAGTGCTAGAGATACCCGGGAGACCCAGTACTTC
CSARDTRETQYF
>14|TRBJ2-7|TRBV2|-|-
TGTGCCAACAGGAGAGACTCGGGAGTCTACGAGCAGTACTTC
CANRRDSGVYEQYF
>16|TRBJ2-5|TRBV29-1|few|-
TGCAGCGTTGAAGGCATCCGGGACACAATTGGGGAGACCCAGTACTTC
CSVEGIRDTIGETQYF
>14|TRBJ2-3|TRBV29-1|few|-
TGCAGCGTAGAAGACGCCAGCCCCACAGATACGCAGTATTTT
CSVEDASPTDTQYF
>14|TRBJ1-5|TRBV15|-|-
TGTGCCACCAGCAGAGATAGGAGTAATCAGCCCCAGCATTTT
CATSRDRSNQPQHF
>14|TRBJ2-5|TRBV6-1|-|TRBD2
TGTGCCATTCCACTAGCGGGACGGGAGGAGACCCAGTACTTC
CAIPLAGREETQYF